Reported below is one T cell receptor beta chain. The CDR3 length is 15 residues. Germline trimming cut 7 bases from V and 0 bases from J; bases unmatched to any gene: 6. Germline V gives CDR1 WSHSY, CDR2 SAAADI. Original processing methods: It was from reference gene primer amplification that nucleated cell counts were estimated. Libraries were prepared by immunoSEQ multiplex PCR; TCRdb keeps only in-frame clonotypes and omits some of them. V and J calls plus clone size are reproduced from that table; the DNA served to infer D and trimming. This table has fewer than 200,000 clones, roughly 90% appearing once. The data were obtained in a study of blood T cell repertoires in COVID-19.

Material for sequencing was peripheral blood. This chain links TRBV10-2 with TRBJ2-7, with TRBD2 identical over 10 bases. This receptor was taken from a man over 45 with acute or convalescent COVID-19. The CDR3, as DNA: TGCGCCAGCACGGTAGCGGGAGGAAGCTCCTACGAGCAGTACTTC. This sequence encodes CASTVAGGSSYEQYF.